These 21 T cell receptor beta chains came from one sample sequenced in a study of shared clonotypes between healthy human individuals. Clones were read by immunoSEQ multiplex PCR, and TCRdb kept only the in-frame ones, dropping some. The sample records about 980,000 clones, 60% to 85% being singletons. Sequenced sample: memory CD4+ T cells sorted from blood. Subset given: CD45RA-negative fraction. Receptors were obtained from a man in his late teens or twenties in good health.

The chain recombines TRBV7-2 with TRBJ2-4; 8 positions match TRBD2. J lost 6 bases, V lost 1 base, and 11 bases had no gene match. There are 17 residues in the CDR3. The germline CDR1 and CDR2 sequences are SGHTA and FQGNSA. The CDR3 nucleotides are TGTGCCAGCAGCTTAGGCGGTTTCGGAGCGGGAGTAAACATTCAGTACTTC. This encodes CASSLGGFGAGVNIQYF. The full variable domain, its missing parts supplied by reference TRBV7-2 and TRBJ2-4, is GAGVSQSPSNKVTEKGKDVELRCDPISGHTALYWYRQSLGQGLEFLIYFQGNSAPDKSGLPSDRFSAERTGGSVSTLTIQRTQQEDSAVYLCASSLGGFGAGVNIQYFGAGTRLSVL.

The genes are TRBV7-2 and TRBJ2-3; D could derive from TRBD1 or TRBD2 (8 bases each). The CDR3 sequence is 15 residues long. V lost 5 bases and J 8 bases, leaving 20 bases between the germline ends. Looked up from germline, CDR1 is SGHTA and CDR2 is FQGNSA. The CDR3 sequence: CASSLIAGQAATQYF. CDR3 coding DNA: TGTGCCAGCAGCCTAATAGCGGGACAGGCGGCTACGCAGTATTTT.

The rearrangement uses TRBV6-5 and TRBJ1-2; no definite D call. Trimming shortened V by 4 bases and J by 4 bases, and 7 bases separated the two germline ends. Germline loops: CDR1 MNHEY, CDR2 SVGAGI. The CDR3 is 12 amino acids. CDR3 bases: TGTGCCAGCAGTTCCCACCCCTATGGCTACACCTTC. This sequence encodes CASSSHPYGYTF.

As regards this clone: The same CDR3 arises from other DNA sequences in this sample as well. The chain joins TRBV9 to TRBJ2-1, with D perhaps matching TRBD2 (6 bases). CDR1 and CDR2 (germline): SGDLS, YYNGEE. This CDR3 has 15 residues. Trimming removed 0 bases from V and 4 bases from J, with 11 bases in between. CDR3 amino acids: CASSVDRGRYNEQFF. The CDR3, as DNA: TGTGCCAGCAGCGTAGACCGGGGGAGGTACAATGAGCAGTTCTTC. Full variable domain (remainder filled in from reference TRBV9 and TRBJ2-1): DSGVTQTPKHLITATGQRVTLRCSPRSGDLSVYWYQQSLDQGLQFLIQYYNGEERAKGNILERFSAQQFPDLHSELNLSSLELGDSALYFCASSVDRGRYNEQFFGPGTRLTVL.

The V call is TRBV5-1, the J call TRBJ2-2, with TRBD2 matching over 13 bases. The V and J ends lost 0 bases and 6 bases, in that order; junction bases with no gene match: 2. Germline V CDR1 and CDR2: SGHRS, YFSETQ. The CDR3 is 16 amino acids. The CDR3 nucleotides are TGCGCCAGCAGCTTGGTGGGACTAGCGGGGCCCGGGGAGCTGTTTTTT. It translates to CASSLVGLAGPGELFF.

The chain has TRBV25-1 and TRBJ1-2, with TRBD1 matching 7 bases. Trimming took 4 bases from V and 6 from J; bases not matched to a gene: 14. CDR3 length: 16 amino acids. Germline CDR1 is MGHDK and CDR2 is SYGVNS. CDR3 sequence (DNA): TGTGCCAGCAGTGCTAGATCCGGGACAGTCGTCCATGGCTACACCTTC. Amino acid sequence: CASSARSGTVVHGYTF.

The genes are TRBV7-9 and TRBJ2-5; D is ambiguous. The germline V gene encodes CDR1 SEHNR and CDR2 FQNEAQ (reference sequence). This CDR3 spans 8 amino acids. Trimming removed 9 bases at V and 5 bases at J, with 1 base between. CDR3 nucleotides: TGTGCCAGGGAGACCCAGTACTTC. Translated: CARETQYF.

The V gene is TRBV2, the J gene TRBJ1-6; D not certain. From germline, CDR1 is SNHLY and CDR2 FYNNEI. V lost 4 bases to trimming and J lost 7 bases, with 14 bases between them. CDR3 length equals 15 residues. CDR3 sequence (DNA): TGTGCCAGCAGTGGTGTCAGGACCGGGAATTCACCCCTCCACTTT. This gives the protein CASSGVRTGNSPLHF.

This chain joins TRBV7-2 and TRBJ2-7; possibly TRBD2 for D (6 bases). CDR1 and CDR2 from the germline V gene are SGHTA and FQGNSA. The CDR3 consists of 15 residues. Trimming stripped 1 base from V and 3 bases from J, with 13 bases between. The CDR3 DNA follows: TGTGCCAGCAGCTTAGGCGTGGGGCGGGACTACGAGCAGTACTTC. Its protein product is CASSLGVGRDYEQYF.

This sequence joins TRBV5-1 and TRBJ2-5; tentatively, D is TRBD1 or TRBD2 (5 bases each). The CDR3 is made up of 15 amino acids. Looked up from germline, CDR1 is SGHRS and CDR2 is YFSETQ. The germline V and J ends were trimmed by 0 bases and 2 bases, with 11 bases remaining between them. The CDR3 is CASSLAGTQQETQYF. The CDR3 DNA sequence: TGCGCCAGCAGCTTGGCGGGGACCCAGCAAGAGACCCAGTACTTC. Drawing the rest from reference TRBV5-1 and TRBJ2-5, the complete variable domain is KAGVTQTPRYLIKTRGQQVTLSCSPISGHRSVSWYQQTPGQGLQFLFEYFSETQRNKGNFPGRFSGRQFSNSRSEMNVSTLELGDSALYLCASSLAGTQQETQYFGPGTRLLVL.

The V call is TRBV10-3, the J call TRBJ2-7; no clear D. Trimming took 4 bases from V and 0 from J, leaving 10 bases between them. The CDR3 contains 14 residues. Germline V CDR1 and CDR2: ENHRY, SYGVKD. CDR3 protein: CAISASHGSYEQYF. The CDR3 DNA follows: TGTGCCATCAGTGCATCCCATGGCTCCTACGAGCAGTACTTC.

About this clone itself: This may be a read error, as it is one base from a much larger clone. In the same sample, other DNA sequences code for this CDR3. This chain links TRBV6-1 with TRBJ2-3, with no clear D. Germline V gives CDR1 MNHNS, CDR2 SASEGT. This CDR3 region has 15 residues. The V and J ends lost 1 base and 4 bases respectively, with 12 bases between them. CDR3 amino acids: CASSEVGSGADTQYF. In nucleotides, the CDR3 is TGTGCCAGCAGTGAAGTAGGGTCGGGCGCAGATACGCAGTATTTT.

The sample holds a few counts of this clone. This rearrangement joins TRBV11-2 to TRBJ1-1; unclear D gene. Germline loops: CDR1 SGHAT, CDR2 FQNNGV. The V and J ends lost 8 bases and 3 bases respectively, with 4 bases between them. This CDR3 comprises 10 residues. CDR3 loop: CASAHTEAFF. The CDR3 coding sequence is TGTGCCAGCGCCCACACTGAAGCTTTCTTT.

CDR3 nucleotides: TGTGCCAGCACCGGACGTCCACGGCCCCAGCATTTT. It translates to CASTGRPRPQHF. This chain joins TRBV6-7 and TRBJ1-5; D gene ambiguous. TRBV6-7 is noted as an ORF with a role that remains uncertain. The CDR3 spans 12 residues. V was pared by 7 bases and J by 9 bases, with 13 bases between.

This clone was picked up one time. The chain joins TRBV19 to TRBJ2-6, with unresolved D. CDR3 size: 15 residues. CDR1 is LNHDA and CDR2 is SQIVND in the germline V gene (reference sequence). Trimming took off 3 bases at V and 2 bases at J, with 8 bases between the two ends. The CDR3 loop is CASSMKVAGANVLTF. The CDR3 nucleotides read TGTGCCAGTAGTATGAAGGTGGCTGGGGCCAACGTCCTGACTTTC.

The chain links TRBV2 to TRBJ1-1; weak D call: TRBD1 (6 bases). Deletions cut 5 bases from V and 4 bases from J, with 20 bases between. CDR3 length equals 16 residues. From germline, CDR1 is SNHLY and CDR2 FYNNEI. For the CDR3, the DNA is TGTGCCAGCAGTCCCGGGACACGGAGGACGACCACTGAAGCTTTCTTT. It specifies CASSPGTRRTTTEAFF.

The chain has TRBV7-6 and TRBJ1-5; D ambiguous. Germline CDR1 and CDR2: SGHVS and FNYEAQ. The CDR3 runs 15 residues. V was shortened by 4 bases and J by 5 bases, with 15 bases between the two germline ends. In DNA form, the CDR3 reads TGTGCCAGCAGCTCGACGGACTCACGGTATCAGCCCCAGCATTTT. This codes for CASSSTDSRYQPQHF. The full variable domain, its missing parts supplied by reference TRBV7-6 and TRBJ1-5, is GAGVSQSPRYKVTKRGQDVALRCDPISGHVSLYWYRQALGQGPEFLTYFNYEAQQDKSGLPNDRFSAERPEGSISTLTIQRTEQRDSAMYRCASSSTDSRYQPQHFGDGTRLSIL.

In this sample, this clone turned up once. Other DNA sequences in this sample translate to the same CDR3. V gene TRBV30 combines with J gene TRBJ2-7, with 13 bases fitting TRBD2. V lost 3 bases to trimming and J lost 4 bases; unmatched junction nucleotides: 3. The CDR3 contains 14 residues. Germline-derived CDR1 and CDR2 are GTSNPN and SVGIG (reference sequence). The CDR3 DNA reads as TGTGCCTGGAGAGGACTAGCGGGGGCTTACGAGCAGTACTTC. Encoded protein: CAWRGLAGAYEQYF. The full variable domain, its missing parts supplied by reference TRBV30 and TRBJ2-7, is SQTIHQWPATLVQPVGSPLSLECTVEGTSNPNLYWYRQAAGRGLQLLFYSVGIGQISSEVPQNLSASRPQDRQFILSSKKLLLSDSGFYLCAWRGLAGAYEQYFGPGTRLTVT.

The chain couples TRBV7-9 to TRBJ1-2; a possible D gene is TRBD1 (5 bases). Trimming removed 2 bases at V and 0 bases at J, with 13 bases between. This CDR3 comprises 16 residues. Per germline, CDR1 SEHNR and CDR2 FQNEAQ (reference sequence). In nucleotides, the CDR3 is TGTGCCAGCAGCTTATGGTGGGACGGGGCTAACTATGGCTACACCTTC. The encoded protein is CASSLWWDGANYGYTF. Drawing the rest from reference TRBV7-9 and TRBJ1-2, the complete variable domain is DTGVSQNPRHKITKRGQNVTFRCDPISEHNRLYWYRQTLGQGPEFLTYFQNEAQLEKSRLLSDRFSAERPKGSFSTLEIQRTEQGDSAMYLCASSLWWDGANYGYTFGSGTRLTVV.

This clone was counted a few times. Within the sample, other DNA sequences also encode this same CDR3. The J gene is TRBJ2-7, the V gene TRBV6-5; D not certain. Germline CDR1 and CDR2: MNHEY and SVGAGI. V was shortened by 5 bases and J by 6 bases, with 8 bases between the two germline ends. CDR3 size: 11 residues. The CDR3 reads CASSDRAEQYF. The DNA of the CDR3 is TGTGCCAGCAGTGACCGGGCCGAGCAGTACTTC.

This clone was recorded only once. The gene calls are TRBV19 and TRBJ2-5; TRBD2 matches 11 bases. The CDR3 sequence is 15 residues long. V lost 4 bases to trimming and J lost 4 bases; unmatched junction nucleotides: 5. From germline, CDR1 is LNHDA and CDR2 SQIVND (reference sequence). The CDR3 sequence is CASSRGLAVGETQYF. The CDR3, as DNA: TGTGCCAGTAGTAGGGGACTAGCGGTTGGAGAGACCCAGTACTTC.